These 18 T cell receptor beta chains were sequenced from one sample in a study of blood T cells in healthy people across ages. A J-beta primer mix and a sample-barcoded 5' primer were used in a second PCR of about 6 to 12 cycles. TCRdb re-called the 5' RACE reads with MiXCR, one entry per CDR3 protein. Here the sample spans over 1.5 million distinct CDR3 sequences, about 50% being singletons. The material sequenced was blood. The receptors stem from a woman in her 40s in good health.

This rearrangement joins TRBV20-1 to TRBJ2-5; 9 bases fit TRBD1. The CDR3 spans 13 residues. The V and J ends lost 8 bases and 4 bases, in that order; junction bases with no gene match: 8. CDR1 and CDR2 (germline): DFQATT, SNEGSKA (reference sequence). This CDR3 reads CSSDPGQGETQYF. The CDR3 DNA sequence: TGCAGTTCTGATCCGGGACAGGGAGAGACCCAGTACTTC.

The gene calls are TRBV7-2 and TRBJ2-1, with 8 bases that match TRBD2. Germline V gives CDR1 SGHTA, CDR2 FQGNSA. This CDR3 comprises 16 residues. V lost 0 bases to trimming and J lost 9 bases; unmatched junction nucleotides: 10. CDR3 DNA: TGTGCCAGCAGCTTAGCCGGGACTAGAGCGGGTGGTGAGCAGTTCTTC. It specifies CASSLAGTRAGGEQFF.

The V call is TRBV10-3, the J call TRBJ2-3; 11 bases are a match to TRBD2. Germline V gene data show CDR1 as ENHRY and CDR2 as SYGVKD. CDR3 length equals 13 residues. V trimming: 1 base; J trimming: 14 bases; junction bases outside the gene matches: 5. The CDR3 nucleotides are TGTGCCATCAGTGAGTTAGTACTAGCGGGGGTGTATTTT. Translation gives CAISELVLAGVYF.

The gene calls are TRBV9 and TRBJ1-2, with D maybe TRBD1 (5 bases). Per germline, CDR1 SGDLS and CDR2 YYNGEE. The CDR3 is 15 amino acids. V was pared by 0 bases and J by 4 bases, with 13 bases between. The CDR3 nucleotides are TGTGCCAGCAGCGTAGCTGAGGGACCTGGCTATGGCTACACCTTC. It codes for CASSVAEGPGYGYTF.

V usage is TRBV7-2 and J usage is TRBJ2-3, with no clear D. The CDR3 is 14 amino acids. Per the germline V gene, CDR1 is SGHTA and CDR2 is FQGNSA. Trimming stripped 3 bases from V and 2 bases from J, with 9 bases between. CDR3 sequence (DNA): TGTGCCAGCAGCTTGAACAGATACACAGATACGCAGTATTTT. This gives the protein CASSLNRYTDTQYF. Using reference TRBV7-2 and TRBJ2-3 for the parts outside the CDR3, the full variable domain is GAGVSQSPSNKVTEKGKDVELRCDPISGHTALYWYRQSLGQGLEFLIYFQGNSAPDKSGLPSDRFSAERTGGSVSTLTIQRTQQEDSAVYLCASSLNRYTDTQYFGPGTRLTVL.

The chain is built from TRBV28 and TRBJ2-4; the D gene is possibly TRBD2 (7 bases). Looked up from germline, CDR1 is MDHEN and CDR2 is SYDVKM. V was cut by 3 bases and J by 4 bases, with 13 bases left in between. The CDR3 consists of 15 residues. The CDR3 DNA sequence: TGTGCCAGCAGTTTTAGGGAGGGGGGAAAAAACATTCAGTACTTC. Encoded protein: CASSFREGGKNIQYF.

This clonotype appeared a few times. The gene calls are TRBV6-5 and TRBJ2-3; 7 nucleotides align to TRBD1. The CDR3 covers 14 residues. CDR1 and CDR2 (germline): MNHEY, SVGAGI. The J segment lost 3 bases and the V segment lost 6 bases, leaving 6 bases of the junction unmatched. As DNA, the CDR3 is TGTGCCAGCAGACAGGGGATTGTGACAGATACGCAGTATTTT. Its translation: CASRQGIVTDTQYF.

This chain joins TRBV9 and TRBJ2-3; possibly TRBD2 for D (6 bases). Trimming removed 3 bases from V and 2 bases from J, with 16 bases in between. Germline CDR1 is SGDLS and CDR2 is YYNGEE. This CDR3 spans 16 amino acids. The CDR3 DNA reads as TGTGCCAGCAGCGCATCCGGGACTTCCGTCACAGATACGCAGTATTTT. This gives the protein CASSASGTSVTDTQYF.

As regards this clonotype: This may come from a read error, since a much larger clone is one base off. CDR3 sequence (DNA): TGCAGCCTCACCGGAGACTCCTACAATGAGCAGTTCTTC. Translating it yields CSLTGDSYNEQFF. The chain is built from TRBV29-1 and TRBJ2-1; no firm D call. The V and J ends lost 8 bases and 0 bases respectively, with 11 bases between them. The germline gives CDR1 SQVTM, CDR2 ANQGSEA. The CDR3 contains 13 residues.

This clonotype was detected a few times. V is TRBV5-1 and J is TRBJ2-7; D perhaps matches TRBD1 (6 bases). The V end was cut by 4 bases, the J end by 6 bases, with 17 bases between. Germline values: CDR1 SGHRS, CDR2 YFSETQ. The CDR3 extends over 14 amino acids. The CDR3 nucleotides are TGCGCCAGCAGCGCCGACCGCACAGGGACCGAGCAGTACTTC. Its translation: CASSADRTGTEQYF.

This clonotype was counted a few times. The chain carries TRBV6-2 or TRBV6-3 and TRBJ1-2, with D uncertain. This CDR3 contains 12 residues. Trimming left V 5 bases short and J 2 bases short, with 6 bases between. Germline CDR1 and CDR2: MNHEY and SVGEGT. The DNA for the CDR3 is TGTGCCAGCAGTGTGGGAAACTATGGCTACACCTTC. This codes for CASSVGNYGYTF.

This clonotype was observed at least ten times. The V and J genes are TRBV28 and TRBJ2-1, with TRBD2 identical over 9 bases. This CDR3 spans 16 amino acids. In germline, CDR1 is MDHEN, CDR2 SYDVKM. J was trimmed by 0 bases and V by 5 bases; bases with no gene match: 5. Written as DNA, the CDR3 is TGTGCCAGCAGTCCGTATAGCGGGAGCTCCTACAATGAGCAGTTCTTC. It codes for CASSPYSGSSYNEQFF.

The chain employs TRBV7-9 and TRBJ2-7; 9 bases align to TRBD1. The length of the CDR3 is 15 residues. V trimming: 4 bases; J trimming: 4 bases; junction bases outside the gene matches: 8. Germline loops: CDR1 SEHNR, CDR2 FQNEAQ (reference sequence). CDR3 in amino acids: CASSSGQGSGYEQYF. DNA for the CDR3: TGTGCCAGCAGCTCCGGACAGGGGAGTGGGTACGAGCAGTACTTC.

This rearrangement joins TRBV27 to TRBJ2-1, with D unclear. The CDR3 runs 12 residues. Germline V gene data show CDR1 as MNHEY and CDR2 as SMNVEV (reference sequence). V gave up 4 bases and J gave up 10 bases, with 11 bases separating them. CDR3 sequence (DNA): TGTGCCAGCAGTTACATCCTTGGGGAGCAGTTCTTC. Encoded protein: CASSYILGEQFF.

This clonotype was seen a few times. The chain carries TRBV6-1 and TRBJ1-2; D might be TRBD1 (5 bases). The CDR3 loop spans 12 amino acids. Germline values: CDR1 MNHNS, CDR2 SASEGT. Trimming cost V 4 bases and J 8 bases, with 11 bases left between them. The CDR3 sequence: CASSAMGLGYTF. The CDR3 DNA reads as TGTGCCAGCAGTGCGATGGGGCTGGGCTACACCTTC.

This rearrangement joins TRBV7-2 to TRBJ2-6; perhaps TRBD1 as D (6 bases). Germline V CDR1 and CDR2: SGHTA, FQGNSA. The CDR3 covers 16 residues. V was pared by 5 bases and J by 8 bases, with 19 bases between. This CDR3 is CASSHHRGNHSNVLTF. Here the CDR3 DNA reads TGTGCCAGCAGCCATCATAGGGGGAATCACTCCAACGTCCTGACTTTC.

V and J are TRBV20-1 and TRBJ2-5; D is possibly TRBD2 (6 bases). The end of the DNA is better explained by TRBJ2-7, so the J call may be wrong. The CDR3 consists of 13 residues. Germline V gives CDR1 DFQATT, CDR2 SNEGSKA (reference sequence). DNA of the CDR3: TGCAGTGCTACAGAAGGCGGGAACTACGAGCAGTACTTC. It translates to CSATEGGNYEQYF.

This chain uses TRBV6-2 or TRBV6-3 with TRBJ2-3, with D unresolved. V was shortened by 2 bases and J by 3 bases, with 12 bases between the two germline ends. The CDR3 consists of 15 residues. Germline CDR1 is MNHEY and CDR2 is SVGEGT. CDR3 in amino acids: CASSYKWAPTDTQYF. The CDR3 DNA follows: TGTGCCAGCAGTTACAAGTGGGCACCGACAGATACGCAGTATTTT.